The next 32 T cell receptor beta chains were all read from a single sample in a study of beta chain features in type 1 diabetes. Study results and caveats: Significant though moderate, a shortening of TCRB CDR3s appeared in all four CD4+ subsets of Type 1 diabetes patients.

Investigators reverse transcribed all isolated RNA, so they sequenced expressed TCRB transcripts. Sequencing was performed with immunoSEQ multiplex PCR; in TCRdb, only in-frame clones are kept and a portion is missing. This sample yields 630,000 or so clones, of which 11% to 15% are seen a single time; roughly 0.04% belongs to the top ten. The antigens for these receptors are not known. Sample: naive CD4+ T cells from blood. Receptors originate from a man aged 18 to 30 with type 1 diabetes.

This clone was counted only a few times. The genes are TRBV30 and TRBJ1-5; D gene ambiguous. The CDR3 loop spans 13 amino acids. V was shortened by 1 base and J by 7 bases, with 11 bases between the two germline ends. CDR1 and CDR2 (germline): GTSNPN, SVGIG (reference sequence). CDR3 amino acids: CAWSGTLGQPQHF. Written as DNA, the CDR3 is TGTGCCTGGAGTGGGACTCTGGGGCAGCCCCAGCATTTT.

The V call is TRBV18, the J call TRBJ1-4; weak D call: TRBD1 (5 bases). Germline CDR1 KGHSH, CDR2 LQKENI. This CDR3 region has 14 residues. V lost 5 bases and J 4 bases, leaving 11 bases between the germline ends. CDR3 nucleotides: TGTGCCAGCTCATGGGACGGACGTAATGAAAAACTGTTTTTT. The encoded protein is CASSWDGRNEKLFF.

J is TRBJ2-5 and V is TRBV7-9, with a tentative D call TRBD1 (6 bases). V was trimmed by 3 bases and J by 5 bases, leaving 10 bases between them. The CDR3 has 13 amino acids. The germline V gene encodes CDR1 SEHNR and CDR2 FQNEAQ (reference sequence). The CDR3 spells CASSFRGMETQYF. The CDR3 coding sequence is TGTGCCAGCAGCTTCAGGGGCATGGAGACCCAGTACTTC.

The chain carries TRBV6-6 and TRBJ2-3; the D gene could be TRBD1 or TRBD2 (6 bases each). Between the trimmed V and J ends, which lost 5 bases and 5 bases, there was a span of 17 bases. This CDR3 spans 15 amino acids. Germline values: CDR1 MNHNY, CDR2 SVGAGI (reference sequence). The CDR3 here is CASSPGANGGDTQYF. As DNA, the CDR3 is TGTGCCAGCAGTCCGGGGGCCAACGGGGGAGATACGCAGTATTTT.

V is TRBV30 and J is TRBJ1-4, with TRBD1 as a possible D gene (5 bases). Trimming took off 2 bases at V and 7 bases at J, with 14 bases between the two ends. This CDR3 is built from 14 residues. Germline loops: CDR1 GTSNPN, CDR2 SVGIG (reference sequence). CDR3 coding DNA: TGTGCCTGGAGTTACCCGGGAAGGGGTGAAAAACTGTTTTTT. Translated, it gives CAWSYPGRGEKLFF.

This clone showed up just a few times. J is TRBJ1-3 and V is TRBV30, with D possibly being TRBD1 (5 bases). CDR3 length: 19 amino acids. V was shortened by 0 bases and J by 0 bases, with 21 bases between the two germline ends. Germline loops: CDR1 GTSNPN, CDR2 SVGIG (reference sequence). For the CDR3, the DNA is TGTGCCTGGAGTGTAATCCGACAGACCGTTTTAAACTCTGGAAACACCATATATTTT. Protein sequence: CAWSVIRQTVLNSGNTIYF.

The V gene is TRBV7-2, the J gene TRBJ1-4; no clear D. The CDR3 is 13 amino acids. V lost 6 bases and J lost 5, with 10 bases in between. Germline V gene data show CDR1 as SGHTA and CDR2 as FQGNSA. DNA of the CDR3: TGTGCCAGCAGTCTACTTCTCAATGAAAAACTGTTTTTT. Its translation is CASSLLLNEKLFF.

In this sample, this clone turned up a few times. The rearrangement links TRBV6-5 to TRBJ2-5; D might be TRBD2 (6 bases). The germline V gene encodes CDR1 MNHEY and CDR2 SVGAGI. There are 14 residues in the CDR3. The V end was cut by 4 bases, the J end by 3 bases, with 12 bases between. This CDR3 is CASSSGSSKETQYF. The CDR3 DNA reads as TGTGCCAGCAGTTCCGGGAGCTCTAAAGAGACCCAGTACTTC.

There are a few counts of this clone. V gene TRBV30 combines with J gene TRBJ2-2; D is unclear. Trimming removed 0 bases from V and 0 bases from J, with 5 bases in between. The germline V gene has CDR1 GTSNPN and CDR2 SVGIG (reference sequence). This CDR3 has 14 residues. The CDR3 nucleotides read TGTGCCTGGAGTGTACGCCCGAACACCGGGGAGCTGTTTTTT. Encoded protein: CAWSVRPNTGELFF.

Only a few counts were recorded for this clone. The chain has TRBV30 and TRBJ2-1; D is uncertain. Deletions cut 0 bases from V and 12 bases from J, with 9 bases between. The CDR3 loop spans 11 amino acids. The germline V gene has CDR1 GTSNPN and CDR2 SVGIG (reference sequence). The CDR3 DNA follows: TGTGCCTGGAGTGTACTTGGGATGCAGTTCTTC. Translating it yields CAWSVLGMQFF.

The chain carries TRBV5-1 and TRBJ2-3; 10 nucleotides line up with TRBD2. CDR1 SGHRS and CDR2 YFSETQ come from the germline V gene. The V and J ends lost 5 bases and 1 base, in that order; junction bases with no gene match: 4. This CDR3 has 15 amino acids. CDR3 residues: CASRDGTSGTDTQYF. As DNA, the CDR3 is TGCGCCAGCAGAGACGGGACTAGCGGCACAGATACGCAGTATTTT.

In this sample, this clone turned up a few times. The rearrangement joins TRBV19 to TRBJ2-6, with D tentatively TRBD2 (5 bases). The CDR3 has 17 residues. Germline CDR1 LNHDA, CDR2 SQIVND (reference sequence). The V gene lost 2 bases and the J gene lost 1 base, with 12 bases spanning the gap. The CDR3 region has the DNA TGTGCCAGTAGTATAACAGAGGAGGATTCTGGGGCCAACGTCCTGACTTTC. Residues: CASSITEEDSGANVLTF.

The chain uses TRBV29-1 and TRBJ1-3; D unclear. CDR3 length equals 14 residues. Per the germline V gene, CDR1 is SQVTM and CDR2 is ANQGSEA. V gave up 3 bases and J gave up 0 bases, with 9 bases separating them. For the CDR3, the DNA is TGCAGCGTTGATCGCAGAGCCTCTGGAAACACCATATATTTT. Translated: CSVDRRASGNTIYF.

The chain has TRBV25-1 and TRBJ1-2; D not resolved. CDR3 length: 13 amino acids. Trimming stripped 4 bases from V and 4 bases from J, with 10 bases between. Per the germline V gene, CDR1 is MGHDK and CDR2 is SYGVNS. CDR3 loop: CASSAEGLYGYTF. CDR3 nucleotide sequence: TGTGCCAGCAGTGCTGAGGGCCTCTATGGCTACACCTTC.

The chain has TRBV2 and TRBJ1-2; D uncertain. In germline, CDR1 is SNHLY, CDR2 FYNNEI. This CDR3 has 14 residues. Trimming cost V 8 bases and J 0 bases, with 13 bases left between them. The CDR3 spells CASLGRRANYGYTF. The DNA for the CDR3 is TGTGCCAGCCTTGGACGGAGAGCTAACTATGGCTACACCTTC.

Notes on this clone: This specimen includes other DNA sequences encoding the same CDR3. The V call is TRBV20-1, the J call TRBJ2-7; D is uncertain. The CDR3 spans 10 residues. V gave up 3 bases and J gave up 3 bases, with 3 bases separating them. Germline CDR1 and CDR2: DFQATT and SNEGSKA (reference sequence). CDR3 sequence: CSASDYEQYF. DNA for the CDR3: TGCAGTGCTAGCGACTACGAGCAGTACTTC.

A few counts support this clone. V usage is TRBV2 and J usage is TRBJ1-2; D is unclear. V lost 4 bases, J lost 6 bases, and 12 bases lay in between. The CDR3 runs 13 residues. Per the germline V gene, CDR1 is SNHLY and CDR2 is FYNNEI. CDR3 residues: CASSVRAGHGYTF. For the CDR3, the DNA is TGTGCCAGCAGTGTTCGGGCAGGCCATGGCTACACCTTC.

The chain couples TRBV29-1 to TRBJ1-2; 9 bases agree with TRBD1. Trimming at V came to 3 bases and at J to 7 bases, leaving 6 bases not matched to a gene. The germline CDR1 and CDR2 sequences are SQVTM and ANQGSEA. The CDR3 contains 13 residues. CDR3 amino acids: CSVEGQGVVGYTF. The CDR3 coding sequence is TGCAGCGTTGAGGGACAGGGAGTGGTTGGCTACACCTTC.

This chain uses TRBV27 with TRBJ2-7; 7 positions match TRBD1. CDR1 and CDR2 from the germline V gene are MNHEY and SMNVEV (reference sequence). CDR3 length: 15 residues. Trimming took 5 bases from V and 1 from J; bases not matched to a gene: 8. CDR3 sequence: CASSKQGPYSYEQYF. CDR3 nucleotide sequence: TGTGCCAGCAGTAAACAGGGGCCTTATTCCTACGAGCAGTACTTC.

The chain uses TRBV5-1 and TRBJ2-3; TRBD2 is a possible D gene (5 bases). The germline V gene encodes CDR1 SGHRS and CDR2 YFSETQ. V shed 4 bases and J shed 4 bases, with 19 bases lying between them. The CDR3 has 16 amino acids. CDR3 nucleotide sequence: TGCGCCAGCAGCCGAACTGGGGTTGAGGGAGCAGATACGCAGTATTTT. Its translation is CASSRTGVEGADTQYF.

This clone was detected a few times. V usage is TRBV7-2 and J usage is TRBJ2-1; 11 positions match TRBD1. The CDR3 extends over 14 amino acids. Trimming removed 7 bases from V and 8 bases from J; junction bases left unmatched: 7. Germline V gene lookup returns CDR1 SGHTA and CDR2 FQGNSA. The CDR3: CASTRTGGIDEQFF. For the CDR3, the DNA is TGTGCCAGCACCCGGACAGGGGGCATCGATGAGCAGTTCTTC.

This clone has a handful of counts. V is TRBV5-1 and J is TRBJ2-3; D may correspond to TRBD1 or TRBD2 (5 bases each). V was shortened by 2 bases and J by 1 base, with 17 bases between the two germline ends. Germline V CDR1 and CDR2: SGHRS, YFSETQ. This CDR3 has 17 amino acids. CDR3 amino acids: CASSLPKGTVGTDTQYF. The DNA of the CDR3 is TGCGCCAGCAGCTTACCTAAGGGGACCGTTGGCACAGATACGCAGTATTTT.

This CDR3 reads CASSPDKTYNEQFF. For the CDR3, the DNA is TGTGCCAGCTCACCGGACAAGACCTACAATGAGCAGTTCTTC. The chain is built from TRBV18 and TRBJ2-1, with D possibly TRBD1 on 5 matching bases. CDR3 length: 14 amino acids. Between the trimmed V and J ends, which lost 3 bases and 2 bases, there was a span of 8 bases. Germline V gene lookup returns CDR1 KGHSH and CDR2 LQKENI.

This clone occurred a few times. This sequence joins TRBV9 and TRBJ1-1; 9 bases line up with TRBD1. This CDR3 comprises 14 residues. Unmatched junction bases numbered 4, after V lost 4 bases and J lost 3 bases. Germline lookup yields CDR1 SGDLS and CDR2 YYNGEE. The CDR3 region is CASSPDRGDTEAFF. Written as DNA, the CDR3 is TGTGCCAGCAGCCCGGACAGGGGTGACACTGAAGCTTTCTTT.

On this clone itself: Other DNA sequences of this sample code for an identical CDR3. V and J are TRBV19 and TRBJ2-6; D unresolved. Germline V gene lookup returns CDR1 LNHDA and CDR2 SQIVND (reference sequence). This CDR3 has 12 amino acids. The V end was cut by 5 bases, the J end by 7 bases, with 6 bases between. In DNA, the CDR3 is TGTGCCAGTAGTCGACGCGCCAACGTCCTGACTTTC. Translation: CASSRRANVLTF.

A word on this clone: In the same sample, other DNA sequences code for this CDR3. The gene calls are TRBV9 and TRBJ1-4; 8 nucleotides match TRBD1. The germline V gene has CDR1 SGDLS and CDR2 YYNGEE. This CDR3 has 14 amino acids. With V trimmed by 5 bases and J by 6 bases, 6 bases remained unmatched. CDR3 protein: CASSPTDRDEKLFF. The DNA for the CDR3 is TGTGCCAGCAGTCCCACGGACAGGGATGAAAAACTGTTTTTT.

The gene calls are TRBV6-1 and TRBJ2-7; TRBD1 matches 10 bases. The V gene's germline CDR1 is MNHNS and CDR2 SASEGT. The ends lost 5 bases at V and 6 bases at J; junction bases unmatched: 7. The CDR3 totals 14 residues. As DNA, the CDR3 is TGTGCCAGCAGTCCAGACAGGGGGCCTGGCGAGCAGTACTTC. Its translation is CASSPDRGPGEQYF.

This clone occurred a few times. V is TRBV9 and J is TRBJ2-2; D call uncertain. Germline CDR1 reads SGDLS; CDR2 reads YYNGEE. The CDR3 runs 15 residues. V was clipped by 1 base and J by 6 bases, with 13 bases between them. As DNA, the CDR3 is TGTGCCAGCAGCGTATTCACCAGCACCGCCGGGGAGCTGTTTTTT. Amino acids: CASSVFTSTAGELFF.

This clone was detected a few times. The gene calls are TRBV15 and TRBJ1-5, with 7 bases that match TRBD1. This CDR3 spans 15 amino acids. With V trimmed by 1 base and J by 3 bases, 3 bases remained unmatched. Germline loops: CDR1 LNHNV, CDR2 YYDKDF (reference sequence). The CDR3 DNA reads TGTGCCACCAGCAGAGGTACAGGGGTCAATCAGCCCCAGCATTTT. Translating it yields CATSRGTGVNQPQHF. The variable domain in full, completed from reference TRBV15 and TRBJ1-5, reads DAMVIQNPRYQVTQFGKPVTLSCSQTLNHNVMYWYQQKSSQAPKLLFHYYDKDFNNEADTPDNFQSRRPNTSFCFLDIRSPGLGDTAMYLCATSRGTGVNQPQHFGDGTRLSIL.

This chain connects TRBV7-2 to TRBJ1-4, with a tentative D call TRBD1 (5 bases). The CDR3 runs to 13 residues. Germline CDR1 and CDR2: SGHTA and FQGNSA. V was trimmed by 1 base and J by 8 bases, leaving 8 bases between them. This chain's CDR3 is CASSLVGVEKLFF. For the CDR3, the DNA is TGTGCCAGCAGCTTAGTGGGGGTCGAAAAACTGTTTTTT.

V and J are TRBV6-4 and TRBJ2-1; no reliable D call. This CDR3 comprises 14 residues. Germline CDR1 is MRHNA and CDR2 is SNTAGT. V dropped 7 bases and J dropped 1 base, with 11 bases sitting between them. CDR3 DNA: TGTGCCAGCAAGAAGGACCCATCCTACAATGAGCAGTTCTTC. Its translation: CASKKDPSYNEQFF.

This clone was seen a handful of times. The sample holds other DNA sequences that translate to the same CDR3. The V gene is TRBV20-1, the J gene TRBJ2-5; D ambiguous. V was trimmed by 3 bases and J by 5 bases, leaving 7 bases between them. In germline, CDR1 is DFQATT, CDR2 SNEGSKA (reference sequence). This CDR3 has 11 residues. CDR3 region: CSARTVETQYF. The DNA for the CDR3 is TGCAGTGCTAGGACGGTGGAGACCCAGTACTTC.